The T cell receptor (beta chain) under discussion was sequenced for a study of T cell repertoires in cytomegalovirus infection. Via MiXCR, TCRdb re-called the reads, giving one row per CDR3 protein. The sample has approximately 500,000 distinct CDR3 sequences, around a quarter seen once; the top ten hold roughly an eighth. CDR1 and CDR2 (germline): SGHTA, FQGNSA. V was shortened by 4 bases and J by 2 bases, with 12 bases between the two germline ends. The CDR3 covers 15 residues. Specimen: PBMCs. The sequence derives from a human donor in good health (CMV status not recorded). Some clones in this sample may be carry-over from other donors' samples. The gene calls are TRBV7-2 and TRBJ2-1, with D possibly being TRBD1 (6 bases). The CDR3 DNA reads TGTGCCAGCAGCTACAGGGTTGACCCCTACAATGAGCAGTTCTTC. This translates into CASSYRVDPYNEQFF.